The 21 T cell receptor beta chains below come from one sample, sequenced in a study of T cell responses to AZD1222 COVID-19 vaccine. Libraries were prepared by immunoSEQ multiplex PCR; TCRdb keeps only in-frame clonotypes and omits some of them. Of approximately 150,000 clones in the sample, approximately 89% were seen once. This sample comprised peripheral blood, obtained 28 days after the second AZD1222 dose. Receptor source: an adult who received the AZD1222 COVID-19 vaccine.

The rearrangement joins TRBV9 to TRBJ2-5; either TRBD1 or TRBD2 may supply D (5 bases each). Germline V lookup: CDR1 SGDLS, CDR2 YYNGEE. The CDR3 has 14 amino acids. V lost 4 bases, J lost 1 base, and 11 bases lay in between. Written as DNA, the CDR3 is TGTGCCAGCAGCCCAAGGGGAGTCCAAGAGACCCAGTACTTC. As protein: CASSPRGVQETQYF.

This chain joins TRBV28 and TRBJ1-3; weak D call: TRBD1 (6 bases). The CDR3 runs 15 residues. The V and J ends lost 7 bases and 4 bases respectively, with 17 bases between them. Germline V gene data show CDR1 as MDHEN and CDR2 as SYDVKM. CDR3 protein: CASKKQGGMGNTIYF. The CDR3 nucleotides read TGTGCCAGCAAAAAACAGGGAGGAATGGGAAACACCATATATTTT.

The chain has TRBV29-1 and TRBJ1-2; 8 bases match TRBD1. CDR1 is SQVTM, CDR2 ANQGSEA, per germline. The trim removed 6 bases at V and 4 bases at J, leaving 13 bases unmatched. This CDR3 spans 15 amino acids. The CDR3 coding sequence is TGCAGCGTGCAAAGTCCCGGGACAGGCCGCTATGGCTACACCTTC. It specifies CSVQSPGTGRYGYTF.

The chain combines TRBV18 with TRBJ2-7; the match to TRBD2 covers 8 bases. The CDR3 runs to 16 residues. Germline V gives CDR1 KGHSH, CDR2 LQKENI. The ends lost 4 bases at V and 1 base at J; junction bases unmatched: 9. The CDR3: CASSLISGEASYEQYF. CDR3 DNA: TGTGCCAGCTCACTCATTAGCGGGGAGGCGTCCTACGAGCAGTACTTC.

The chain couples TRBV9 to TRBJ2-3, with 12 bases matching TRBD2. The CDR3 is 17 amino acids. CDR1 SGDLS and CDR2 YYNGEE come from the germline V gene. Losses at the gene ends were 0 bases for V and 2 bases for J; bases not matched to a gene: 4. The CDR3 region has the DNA TGTGCCAGCAGCGTAGACACTAGCGGGGGGCCCACAGATACGCAGTATTTT. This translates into CASSVDTSGGPTDTQYF.

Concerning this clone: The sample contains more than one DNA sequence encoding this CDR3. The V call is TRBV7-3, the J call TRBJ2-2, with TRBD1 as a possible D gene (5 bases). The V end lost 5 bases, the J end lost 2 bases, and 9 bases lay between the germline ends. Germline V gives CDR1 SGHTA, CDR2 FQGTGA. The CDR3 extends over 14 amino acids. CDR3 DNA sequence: TGTGCCAGCAGCCGTACAGGAAACACCGGGGAGCTGTTTTTT. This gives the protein CASSRTGNTGELFF.

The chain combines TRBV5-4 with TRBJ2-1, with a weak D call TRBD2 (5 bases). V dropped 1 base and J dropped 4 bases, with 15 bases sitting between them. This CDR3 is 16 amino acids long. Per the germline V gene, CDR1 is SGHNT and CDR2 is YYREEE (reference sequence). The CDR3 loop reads CASSLSGSPRYNEQFF. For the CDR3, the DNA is TGTGCCAGCAGCTTGTCTGGGAGTCCCCGTTACAATGAGCAGTTCTTC.

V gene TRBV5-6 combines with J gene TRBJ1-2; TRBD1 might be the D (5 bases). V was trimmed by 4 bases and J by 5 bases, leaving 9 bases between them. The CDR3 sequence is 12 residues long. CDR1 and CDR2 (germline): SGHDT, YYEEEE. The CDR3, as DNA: TGTGCCAGCAGCCCGGACAAATATGGCTACACCTTC. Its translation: CASSPDKYGYTF.

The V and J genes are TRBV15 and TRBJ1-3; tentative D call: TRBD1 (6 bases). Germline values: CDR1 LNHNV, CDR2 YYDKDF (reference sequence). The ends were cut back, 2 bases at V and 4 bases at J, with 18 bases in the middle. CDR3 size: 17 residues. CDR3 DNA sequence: TGTGCCACCAGCAGACGGGGAGACAGGCTAGGAGGAAACACCATATATTTT. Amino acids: CATSRRGDRLGGNTIYF.

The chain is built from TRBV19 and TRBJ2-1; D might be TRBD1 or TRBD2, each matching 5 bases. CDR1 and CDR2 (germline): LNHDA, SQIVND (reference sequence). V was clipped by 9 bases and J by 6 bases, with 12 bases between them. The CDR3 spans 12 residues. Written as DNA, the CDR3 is TGTGCCAGCCGAGAGGGGTTCAATGAGCAGTTCTTC. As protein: CASREGFNEQFF.

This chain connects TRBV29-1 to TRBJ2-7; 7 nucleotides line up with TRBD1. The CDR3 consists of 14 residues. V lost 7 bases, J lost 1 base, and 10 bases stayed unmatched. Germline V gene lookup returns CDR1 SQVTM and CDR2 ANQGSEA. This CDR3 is CSGTRDSGSYEQYF. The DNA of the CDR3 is TGCAGCGGAACCCGGGACAGTGGTTCCTACGAGCAGTACTTC.

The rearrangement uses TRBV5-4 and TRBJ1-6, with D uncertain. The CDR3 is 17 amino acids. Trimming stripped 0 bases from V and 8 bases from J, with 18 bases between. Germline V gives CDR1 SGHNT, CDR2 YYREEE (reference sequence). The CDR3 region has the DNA TGTGCCAGCAGCTTGGGCGCTGGCGGCAGGTCTTATTCACCCCTCCACTTT. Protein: CASSLGAGGRSYSPLHF.

The CDR3 bases are TGTGCCAGCAGCTTAGCTCCGGGACAGGGGGCTGAAGCTTTCTTT. As protein: CASSLAPGQGAEAFF. V usage is TRBV7-2 and J usage is TRBJ1-1, with 11 bases that match TRBD1. This CDR3 is built from 15 residues. Germline V gene data show CDR1 as SGHTA and CDR2 as FQGNSA. The junction had 3 bases not matched to a gene; V was cut back by 0 bases and J by 6 bases.

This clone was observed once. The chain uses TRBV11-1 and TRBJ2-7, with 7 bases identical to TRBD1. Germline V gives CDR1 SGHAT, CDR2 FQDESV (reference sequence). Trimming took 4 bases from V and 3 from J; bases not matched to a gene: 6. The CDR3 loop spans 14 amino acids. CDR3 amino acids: CASSSMTGHYEQYF. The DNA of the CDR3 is TGTGCCAGCAGCTCAATGACAGGGCACTACGAGCAGTACTTC.

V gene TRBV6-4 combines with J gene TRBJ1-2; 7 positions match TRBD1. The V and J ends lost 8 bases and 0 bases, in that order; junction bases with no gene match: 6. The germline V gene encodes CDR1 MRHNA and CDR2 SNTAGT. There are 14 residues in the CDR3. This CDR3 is CASVLGGPNYGYTF. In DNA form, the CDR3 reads TGTGCCAGCGTGCTAGGGGGCCCTAACTATGGCTACACCTTC.

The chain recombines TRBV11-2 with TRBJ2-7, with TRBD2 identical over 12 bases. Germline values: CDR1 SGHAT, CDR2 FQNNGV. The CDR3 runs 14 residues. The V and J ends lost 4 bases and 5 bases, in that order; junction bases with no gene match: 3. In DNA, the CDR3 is TGTGCCAGCAGCTCTCTAGCGGGAGGGCACGAGCAGTACTTC. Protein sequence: CASSSLAGGHEQYF.

The CDR3 nucleotides read TGTGCCAGTAGGGACAGGGTTACTGAAGCTTTCTTT. Amino acid sequence: CASRDRVTEAFF. The rearrangement uses TRBV19 and TRBJ1-1, with 8 bases fitting TRBD1. CDR3 size: 12 residues. Germline values: CDR1 LNHDA, CDR2 SQIVND (reference sequence). Trimming cost V 6 bases and J 5 bases; bases outside gene matches: 2.

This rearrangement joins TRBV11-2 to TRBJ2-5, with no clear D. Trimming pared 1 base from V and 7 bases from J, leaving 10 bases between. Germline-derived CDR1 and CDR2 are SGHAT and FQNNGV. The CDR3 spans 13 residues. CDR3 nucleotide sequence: TGTGCCAGCAGCTTAGGGCCAAAAGGGACCCAGTACTTC. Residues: CASSLGPKGTQYF.

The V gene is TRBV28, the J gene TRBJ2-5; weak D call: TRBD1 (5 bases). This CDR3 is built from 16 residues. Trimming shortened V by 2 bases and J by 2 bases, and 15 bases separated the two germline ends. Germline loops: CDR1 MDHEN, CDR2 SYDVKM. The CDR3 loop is CASSLGAGAVQETQYF. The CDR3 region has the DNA TGTGCCAGCAGTTTAGGGGCCGGCGCTGTACAAGAGACCCAGTACTTC.

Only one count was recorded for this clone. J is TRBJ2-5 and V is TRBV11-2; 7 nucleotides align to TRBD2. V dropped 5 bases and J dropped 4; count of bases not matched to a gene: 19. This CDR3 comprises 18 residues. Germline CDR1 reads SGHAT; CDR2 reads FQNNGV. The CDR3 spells CASSPRTSRWRGRETQYF. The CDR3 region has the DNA TGTGCCAGCAGCCCGAGAACCAGCCGGTGGCGGGGGAGAGAGACCCAGTACTTC. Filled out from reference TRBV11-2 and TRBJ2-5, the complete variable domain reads EAGVAQSPRYKIIEKRQSVAFWCNPISGHATLYWYQQILGQGPKLLIQFQNNGVVDDSQLPKDRFSAERLKGVDSTLKIQPAKLEDSAVYLCASSPRTSRWRGRETQYFGPGTRLLVL.

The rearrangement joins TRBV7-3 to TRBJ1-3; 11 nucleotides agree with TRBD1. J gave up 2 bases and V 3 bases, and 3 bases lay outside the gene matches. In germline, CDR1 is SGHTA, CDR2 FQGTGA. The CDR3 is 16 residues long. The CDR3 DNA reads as TGTGCCAGCAGCTTCCTGGACAGGGGGCCTGGAAACACCATATATTTT. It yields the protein CASSFLDRGPGNTIYF. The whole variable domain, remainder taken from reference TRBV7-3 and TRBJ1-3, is GAGVSQTPSNKVTEKGKYVELRCDPISGHTALYWYRQSLGQGPEFLIYFQGTGAADDSGLPNDRFFAVRPEGSVSTLKIQRTERGDSAVYLCASSFLDRGPGNTIYFGEGSWLTVV.